This T cell receptor beta chain was found in a study of PD-1 and CTLA-4 blockade in melanoma. Trimming took 1 base from V and 4 from J, leaving 11 bases between them. The CDR3 runs to 13 residues. Per the germline V gene, CDR1 is GTSNPN and CDR2 is SVGIG (reference sequence). The assay was immunoSEQ multiplex PCR, and TCRdb's table has in-frame clones only and misses some. Counted here are about 21,000 clones, more than 70% occurring once; the ten biggest clones make up 6.5% to 9%. This specimen consisted of CD8+ T cells from peripheral blood, obtained before anti-PD-1 treatment. The chain combines TRBV30 with TRBJ2-7; D unresolved. The source of this sequence is a human donor with melanoma. The CDR3 spells CAWSEPVIYEQYF. Written as DNA, the CDR3 is TGTGCCTGGAGTGAGCCCGTTATTTACGAGCAGTACTTC.